This T cell receptor beta chain emerged from a study of shared clonotypes between healthy human individuals. Background on the study: Three plates were used per donor for CD4 naive, three for CD4 memory, two for CD8 naive and one for CD8 memory.

This CDR3 is built from 14 residues. V lost 2 bases, J lost 5 bases, and 5 bases stayed unmatched. Germline V gene lookup returns CDR1 MNHEY and CDR2 SVGAGI. Using immunoSEQ multiplex PCR, the repertoire was profiled, and TCRdb retains in-frame clones only, with some absent. The table records a few hundred thousand clones, around two thirds of them present only once. In this sample, this clone turned up a few times. Its antigen is not identified. Regarding the study as a whole: In this cohort, only blood was sampled, and tissue repertoires likely differ.

The investigators split CD4+ cells into a CD45RA+ naive subset and a CD45RA-negative memory subset. This chain joins TRBV6-5 and TRBJ1-2; 7 positions agree with TRBD1. The TCR originated in a man aged 25 to 40 in good health. Input material: memory CD4+ T cells sorted from blood. The subset here: CD45RA-negative fraction. CDR3 amino acids: CASSYRGQLYGYTF. CDR3 nucleotides: TGTGCCAGCAGTTACCGGGGACAGCTGTATGGCTACACCTTC.